The present entry profiles one TCR beta chain with its context. The target antigen is unknown. The entry originates in a study of cytomegalovirus exposure and HLA in healthy donors. Findings and caveats of the study: Specificity of three CMV-associated chains for CMV antigens was verified in vitro. By a later analysis, the bulk of CMV-associated TCR beta chains appeared HLA-restricted. Later analysis demonstrated an association between a missense DCLRE1C variant and TCR beta V- and J-gene trimming.

PCR employed 60 Vbeta and 13 Jbeta primers. Only in-frame clones appear in the TCRdb table, and some are missing; sequencing was by immunoSEQ multiplex PCR. The sample lists 60,000 to 85,000 clones, about 84% seen once, with 3% to 4% in the top ten. The CDR3 is made up of 15 amino acids. Trimming left V 0 bases short and J 1 base short, with 11 bases between. CDR1 is SGHNT and CDR2 is YYREEE in the germline V gene (reference sequence). Input material: PBMCs. This receptor was identified in a man between 35 and 55 years old in good health and CMV-seronegative. This chain links TRBV5-4 with TRBJ2-7; D is undetermined. Written as DNA, the CDR3 is TGTGCCAGCAGCTTGGGGGCTATAATTTCCTACGAGCAGTACTTC. Residues: CASSLGAIISYEQYF.